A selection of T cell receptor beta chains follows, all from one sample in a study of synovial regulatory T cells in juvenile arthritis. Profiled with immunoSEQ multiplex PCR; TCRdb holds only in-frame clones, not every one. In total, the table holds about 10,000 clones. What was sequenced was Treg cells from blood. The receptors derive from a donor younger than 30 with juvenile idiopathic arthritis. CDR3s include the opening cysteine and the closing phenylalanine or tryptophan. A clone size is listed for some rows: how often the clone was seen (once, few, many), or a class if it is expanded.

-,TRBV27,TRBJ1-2,CASSPQVWAKNYGYTF
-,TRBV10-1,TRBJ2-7,CASSESHRVPYEQYF
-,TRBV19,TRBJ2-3,CASSILAGGHRTDTQYF
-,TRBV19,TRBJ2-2,CASRIAGGGTGELFF
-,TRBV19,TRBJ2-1,CASRLLGTGGPGEQFF
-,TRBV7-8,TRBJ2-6,CASSLRFRAGANVLTF
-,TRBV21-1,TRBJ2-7,CASSTLAGGPFEQYF
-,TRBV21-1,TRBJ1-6,CASSRQSGSPLHF
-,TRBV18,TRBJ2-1,CASSDLAGAYNEQFF
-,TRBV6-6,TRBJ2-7,CASSWRQGSYEQYF
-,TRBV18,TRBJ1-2,CASSPDFGYTF
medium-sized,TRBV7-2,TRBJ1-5,CASSLVMRGPQHF
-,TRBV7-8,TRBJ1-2,CASSERNYGYTF
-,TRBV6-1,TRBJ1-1,CASMPQVMNTEAFF
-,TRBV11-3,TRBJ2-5,CASSLFSGGMETQYF
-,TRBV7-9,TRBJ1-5,CASSPGHNQPQHF